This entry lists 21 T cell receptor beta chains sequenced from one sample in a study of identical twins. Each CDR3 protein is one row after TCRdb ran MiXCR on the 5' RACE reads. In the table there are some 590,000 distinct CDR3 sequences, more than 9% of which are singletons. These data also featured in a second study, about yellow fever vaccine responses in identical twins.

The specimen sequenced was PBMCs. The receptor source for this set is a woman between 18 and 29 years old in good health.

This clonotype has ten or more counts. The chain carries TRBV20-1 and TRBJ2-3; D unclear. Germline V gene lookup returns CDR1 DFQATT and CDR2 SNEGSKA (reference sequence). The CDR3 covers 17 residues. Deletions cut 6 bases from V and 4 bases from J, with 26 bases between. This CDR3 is CSAAPSDPQFSADTQYF. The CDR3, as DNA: TGCAGTGCCGCCCCTAGTGATCCTCAGTTCAGCGCAGATACGCAGTATTTT.

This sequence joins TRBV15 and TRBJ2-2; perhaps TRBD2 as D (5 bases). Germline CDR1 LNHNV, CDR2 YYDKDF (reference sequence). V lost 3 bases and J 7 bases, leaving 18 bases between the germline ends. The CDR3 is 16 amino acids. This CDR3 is CATSRDRVPGSGELFF. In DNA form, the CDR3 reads TGTGCCACCAGCAGGGATAGGGTCCCGGGAAGCGGGGAGCTGTTTTTT.

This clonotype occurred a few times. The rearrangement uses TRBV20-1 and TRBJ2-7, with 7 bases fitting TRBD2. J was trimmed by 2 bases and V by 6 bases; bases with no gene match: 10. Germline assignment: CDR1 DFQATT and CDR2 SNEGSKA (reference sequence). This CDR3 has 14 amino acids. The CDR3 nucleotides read TGCAGTGCCCTCTTGGTAGCGGGTCCCTACGAGCAGTACTTC. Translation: CSALLVAGPYEQYF.

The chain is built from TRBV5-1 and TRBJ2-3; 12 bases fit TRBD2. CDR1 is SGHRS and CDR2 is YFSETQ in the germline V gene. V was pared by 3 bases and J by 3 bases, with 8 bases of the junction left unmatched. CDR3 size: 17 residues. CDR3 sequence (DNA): TGCGCCAGCAGCTCTCGGACTAGCGGGATAGGTACAGATACGCAGTATTTT. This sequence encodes CASSSRTSGIGTDTQYF.

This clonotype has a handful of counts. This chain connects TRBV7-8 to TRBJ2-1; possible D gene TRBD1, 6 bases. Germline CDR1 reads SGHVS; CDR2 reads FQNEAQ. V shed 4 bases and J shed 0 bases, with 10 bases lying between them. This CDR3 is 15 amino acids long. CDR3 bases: TGTGCCAGCAGCTACCAGGACAGCTCCTACAATGAGCAGTTCTTC. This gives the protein CASSYQDSSYNEQFF.

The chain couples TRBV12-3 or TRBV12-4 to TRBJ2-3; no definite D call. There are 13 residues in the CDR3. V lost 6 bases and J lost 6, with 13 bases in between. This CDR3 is CASRPSIADTQYF. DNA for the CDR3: TGTGCCAGCAGACCCTCGATCGCGGATACGCAGTATTTT.

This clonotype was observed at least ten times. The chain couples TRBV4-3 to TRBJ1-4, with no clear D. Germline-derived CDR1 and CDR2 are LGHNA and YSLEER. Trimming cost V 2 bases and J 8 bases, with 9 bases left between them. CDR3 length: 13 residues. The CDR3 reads CASSQLIGEKLFF. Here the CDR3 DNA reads TGCGCCAGCAGCCAACTTATAGGGGAAAAACTGTTTTTT.

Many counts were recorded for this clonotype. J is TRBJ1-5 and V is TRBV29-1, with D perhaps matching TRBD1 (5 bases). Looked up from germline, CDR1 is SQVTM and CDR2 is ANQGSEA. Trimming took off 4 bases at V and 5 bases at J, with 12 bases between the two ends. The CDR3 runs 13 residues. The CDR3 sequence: CSVGSGLDQPQHF. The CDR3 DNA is TGCAGCGTTGGTTCGGGGCTGGATCAGCCCCAGCATTTT.

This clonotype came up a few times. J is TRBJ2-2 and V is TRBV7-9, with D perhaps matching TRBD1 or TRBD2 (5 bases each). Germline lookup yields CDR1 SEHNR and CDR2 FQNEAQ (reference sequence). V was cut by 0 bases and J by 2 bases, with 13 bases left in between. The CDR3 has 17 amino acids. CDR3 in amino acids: CASSLAFAGSNTGELFF. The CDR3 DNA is TGTGCCAGCAGCTTAGCGTTTGCAGGGAGCAACACCGGGGAGCTGTTTTTT.

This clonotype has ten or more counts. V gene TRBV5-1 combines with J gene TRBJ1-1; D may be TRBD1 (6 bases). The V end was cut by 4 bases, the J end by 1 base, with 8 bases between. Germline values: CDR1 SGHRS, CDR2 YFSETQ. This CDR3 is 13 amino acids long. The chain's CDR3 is CASSQGQNTEAFF. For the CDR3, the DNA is TGCGCCAGCAGCCAGGGACAGAACACTGAAGCTTTCTTT.

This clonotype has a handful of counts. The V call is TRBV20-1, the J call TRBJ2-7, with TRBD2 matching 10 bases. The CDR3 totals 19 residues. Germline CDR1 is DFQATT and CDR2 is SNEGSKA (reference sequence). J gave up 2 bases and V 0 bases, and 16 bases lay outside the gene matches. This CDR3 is CSAREVWTSGSLGTYEQYF. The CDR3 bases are TGCAGTGCTAGAGAGGTTTGGACTAGCGGCTCCCTGGGGACCTACGAGCAGTACTTC.

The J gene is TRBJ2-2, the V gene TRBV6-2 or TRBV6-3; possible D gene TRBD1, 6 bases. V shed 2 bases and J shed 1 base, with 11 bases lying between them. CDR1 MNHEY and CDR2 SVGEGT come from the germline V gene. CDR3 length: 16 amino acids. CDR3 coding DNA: TGTGCCAGCAGTTACGATTCAGGGGAGAACACCGGGGAGCTGTTTTTT. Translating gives CASSYDSGENTGELFF.

The CDR3 loop is CASSLMLGGANTEAFF. CDR3 nucleotide sequence: TGTGCCAGCAGCTTAATGTTGGGGGGCGCGAACACTGAAGCTTTCTTT. The chain recombines TRBV7-9 with TRBJ1-1, with D possibly TRBD1 on 6 matching bases. The CDR3 is 16 residues long. V was pared by 2 bases and J by 1 base, with 14 bases between. CDR1 is SEHNR, CDR2 FQNEAQ, per germline (reference sequence).

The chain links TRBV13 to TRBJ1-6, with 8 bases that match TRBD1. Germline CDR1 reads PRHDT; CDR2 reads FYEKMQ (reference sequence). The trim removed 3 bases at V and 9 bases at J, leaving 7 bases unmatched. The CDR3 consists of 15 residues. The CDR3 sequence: CASSFPGTGASPLHF. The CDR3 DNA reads TGTGCCAGCAGCTTTCCCGGGACAGGAGCTTCACCCCTCCACTTT.

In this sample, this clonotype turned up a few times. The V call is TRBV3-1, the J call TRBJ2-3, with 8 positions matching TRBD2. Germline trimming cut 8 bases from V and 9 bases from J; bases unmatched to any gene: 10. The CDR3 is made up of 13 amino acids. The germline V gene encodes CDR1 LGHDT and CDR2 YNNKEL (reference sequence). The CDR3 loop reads CASGQREKRTQYF. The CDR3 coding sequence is TGTGCCAGCGGTCAGCGGGAGAAACGCACGCAGTATTTT.

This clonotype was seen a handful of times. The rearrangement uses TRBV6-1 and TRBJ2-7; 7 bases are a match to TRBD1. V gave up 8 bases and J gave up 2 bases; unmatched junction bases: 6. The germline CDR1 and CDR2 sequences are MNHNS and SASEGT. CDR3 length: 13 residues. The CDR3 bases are TGTGCCAGCCAAGGGGGCGCCGCCTACGAGCAGTACTTC. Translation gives CASQGGAAYEQYF.

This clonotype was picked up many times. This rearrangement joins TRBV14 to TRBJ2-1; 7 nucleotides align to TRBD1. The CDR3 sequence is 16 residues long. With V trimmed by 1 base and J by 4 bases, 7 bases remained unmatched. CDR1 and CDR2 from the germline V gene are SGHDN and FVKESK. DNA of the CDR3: TGTGCCAGCAGCCAAGGGGGACAGCCCTTATACAATGAGCAGTTCTTC. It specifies CASSQGGQPLYNEQFF.

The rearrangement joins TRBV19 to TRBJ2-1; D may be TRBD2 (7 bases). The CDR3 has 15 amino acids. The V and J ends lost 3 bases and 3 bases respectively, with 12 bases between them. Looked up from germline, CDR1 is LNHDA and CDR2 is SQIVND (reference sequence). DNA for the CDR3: TGTGCCAGTAGTATTATAGGGGGGGTCTACAATGAGCAGTTCTTC. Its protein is CASSIIGGVYNEQFF.

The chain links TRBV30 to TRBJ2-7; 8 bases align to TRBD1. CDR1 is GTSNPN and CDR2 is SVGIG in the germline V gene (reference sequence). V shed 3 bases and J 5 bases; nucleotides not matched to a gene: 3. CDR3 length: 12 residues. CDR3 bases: TGTGCCTGGAGCCCGACAGGGGACGAGCAGTACTTC. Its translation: CAWSPTGDEQYF.

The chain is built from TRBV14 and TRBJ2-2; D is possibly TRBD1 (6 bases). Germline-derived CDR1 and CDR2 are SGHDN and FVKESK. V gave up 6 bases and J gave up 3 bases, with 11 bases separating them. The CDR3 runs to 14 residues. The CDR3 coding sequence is TGTGCCAGCAGTGTGTACAGGGACACCGGGGAGCTGTTTTTT. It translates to CASSVYRDTGELFF.

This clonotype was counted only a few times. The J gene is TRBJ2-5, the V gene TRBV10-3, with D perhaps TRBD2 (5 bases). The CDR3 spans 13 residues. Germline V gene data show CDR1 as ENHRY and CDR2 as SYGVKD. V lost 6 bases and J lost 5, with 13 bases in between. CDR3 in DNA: TGTGCCATCAGCGTGCAAGCGGAGGAGACCCAGTACTTC. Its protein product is CAISVQAEETQYF.